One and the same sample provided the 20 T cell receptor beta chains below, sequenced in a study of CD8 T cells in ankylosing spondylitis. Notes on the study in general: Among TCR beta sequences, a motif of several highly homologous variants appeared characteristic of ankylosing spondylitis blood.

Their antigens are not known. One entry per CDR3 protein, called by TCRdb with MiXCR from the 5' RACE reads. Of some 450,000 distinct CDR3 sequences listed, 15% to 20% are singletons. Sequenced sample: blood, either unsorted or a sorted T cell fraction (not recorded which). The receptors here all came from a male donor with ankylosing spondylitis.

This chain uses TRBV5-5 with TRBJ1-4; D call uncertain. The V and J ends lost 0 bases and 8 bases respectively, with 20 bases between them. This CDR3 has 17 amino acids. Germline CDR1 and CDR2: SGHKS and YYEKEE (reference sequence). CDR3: CASSLGSGVKLAEKLFF. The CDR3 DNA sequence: TGTGCCAGCAGCTTGGGAAGCGGCGTAAAACTAGCGGAAAAACTGTTTTTT.

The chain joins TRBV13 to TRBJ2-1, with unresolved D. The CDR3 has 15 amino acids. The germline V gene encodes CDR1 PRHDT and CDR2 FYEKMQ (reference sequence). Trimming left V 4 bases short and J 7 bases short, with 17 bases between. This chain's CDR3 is CASSSTERQGNEQFF. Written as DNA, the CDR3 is TGTGCCAGCAGCTCGACCGAACGCCAAGGGAATGAGCAGTTCTTC.

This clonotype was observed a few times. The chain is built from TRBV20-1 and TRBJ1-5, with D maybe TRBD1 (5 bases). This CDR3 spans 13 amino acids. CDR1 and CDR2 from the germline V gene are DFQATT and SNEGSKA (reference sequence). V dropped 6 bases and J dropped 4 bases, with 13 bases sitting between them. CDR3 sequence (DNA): TGCAGTGCCCCCGGGGGGAGAAATCAGCCCCAGCATTTT. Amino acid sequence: CSAPGGRNQPQHF.

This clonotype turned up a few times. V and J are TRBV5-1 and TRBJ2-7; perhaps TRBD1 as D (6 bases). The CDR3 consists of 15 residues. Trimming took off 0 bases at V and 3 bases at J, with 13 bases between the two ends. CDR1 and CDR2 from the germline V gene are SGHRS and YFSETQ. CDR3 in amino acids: CASSLAPGVNYEQYF. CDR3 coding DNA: TGCGCCAGCAGCTTGGCCCCAGGGGTGAACTACGAGCAGTACTTC. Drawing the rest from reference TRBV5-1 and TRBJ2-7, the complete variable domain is KAGVTQTPRYLIKTRGQQVTLSCSPISGHRSVSWYQQTPGQGLQFLFEYFSETQRNKGNFPGRFSGRQFSNSRSEMNVSTLELGDSALYLCASSLAPGVNYEQYFGPGTRLTVT.

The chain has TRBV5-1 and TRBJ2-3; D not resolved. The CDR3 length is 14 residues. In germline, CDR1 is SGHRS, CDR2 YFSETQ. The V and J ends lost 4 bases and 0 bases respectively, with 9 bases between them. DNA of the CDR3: TGCGCCAGCAGCCCGGACGGAAGCACAGATACGCAGTATTTT. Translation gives CASSPDGSTDTQYF.

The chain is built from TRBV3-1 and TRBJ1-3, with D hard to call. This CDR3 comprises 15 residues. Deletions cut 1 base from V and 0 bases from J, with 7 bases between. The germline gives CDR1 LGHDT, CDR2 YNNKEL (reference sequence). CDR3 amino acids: CASSQVLSSGNTIYF. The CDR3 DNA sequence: TGTGCCAGCAGCCAAGTCCTGAGCTCTGGAAACACCATATATTTT.

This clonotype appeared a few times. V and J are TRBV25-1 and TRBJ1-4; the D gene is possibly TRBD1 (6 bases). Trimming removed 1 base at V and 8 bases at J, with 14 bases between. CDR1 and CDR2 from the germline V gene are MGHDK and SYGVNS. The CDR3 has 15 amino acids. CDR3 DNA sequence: TGTGCCAGCAGTGAATCCGTTGGGACACCCGAAAAACTGTTTTTT. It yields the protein CASSESVGTPEKLFF.

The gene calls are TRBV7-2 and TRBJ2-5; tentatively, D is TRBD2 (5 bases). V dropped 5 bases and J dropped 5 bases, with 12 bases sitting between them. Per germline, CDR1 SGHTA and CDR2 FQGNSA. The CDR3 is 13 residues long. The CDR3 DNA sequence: TGTGCCAGCAGCCACGGACCTAGCGAGACCCAGTACTTC. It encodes CASSHGPSETQYF. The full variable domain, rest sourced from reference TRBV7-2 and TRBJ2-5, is GAGVSQSPSNKVTEKGKDVELRCDPISGHTALYWYRQSLGQGLEFLIYFQGNSAPDKSGLPSDRFSAERTGGSVSTLTIQRTQQEDSAVYLCASSHGPSETQYFGPGTRLLVL.

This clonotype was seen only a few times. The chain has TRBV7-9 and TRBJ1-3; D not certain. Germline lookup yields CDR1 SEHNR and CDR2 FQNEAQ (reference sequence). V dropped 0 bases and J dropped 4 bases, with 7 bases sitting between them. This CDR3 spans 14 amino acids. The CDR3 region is CASSLAGGGNTIYF. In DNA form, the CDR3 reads TGTGCCAGCAGCTTAGCGGGCGGAGGAAACACCATATATTTT.

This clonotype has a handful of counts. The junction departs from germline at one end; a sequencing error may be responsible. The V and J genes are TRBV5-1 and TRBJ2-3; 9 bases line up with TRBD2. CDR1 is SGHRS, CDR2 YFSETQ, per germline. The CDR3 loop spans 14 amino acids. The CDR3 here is CASSLGTSRDTQYF. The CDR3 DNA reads TGCGCCAGCAGCTTAGGGACTAGCAGAGATACGCAGTATTTT.

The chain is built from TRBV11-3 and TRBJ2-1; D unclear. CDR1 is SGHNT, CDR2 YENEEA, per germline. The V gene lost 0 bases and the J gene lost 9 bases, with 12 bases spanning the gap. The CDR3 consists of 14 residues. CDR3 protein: CASSLDGSMGEQFF. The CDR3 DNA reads TGTGCCAGCAGCTTAGATGGATCTATGGGTGAGCAGTTCTTC.

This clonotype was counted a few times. DNA for the CDR3: TGTGCCAGCGGCATGAATTCACCCCTCCACTTT. Translating it yields CASGMNSPLHF. The chain combines TRBV27 with TRBJ1-6; D call uncertain. Germline lookup yields CDR1 MNHEY and CDR2 SMNVEV (reference sequence). The length of the CDR3 is 11 residues. Trimming removed 8 bases from V and 7 bases from J, with 6 bases in between.

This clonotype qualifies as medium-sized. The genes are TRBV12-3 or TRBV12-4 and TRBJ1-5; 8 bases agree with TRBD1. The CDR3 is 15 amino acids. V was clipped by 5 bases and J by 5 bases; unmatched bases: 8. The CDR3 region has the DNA TGTGCCAGCAGTCCCAGGACAGGGAGGGATCAGCCCCAGCATTTT. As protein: CASSPRTGRDQPQHF.

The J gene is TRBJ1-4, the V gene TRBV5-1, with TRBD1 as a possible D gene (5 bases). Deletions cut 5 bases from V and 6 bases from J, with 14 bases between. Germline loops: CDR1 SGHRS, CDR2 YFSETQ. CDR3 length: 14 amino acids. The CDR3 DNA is TGCGCCAGCAGACTTGGGACGGTCGATGAAAAACTGTTTTTT. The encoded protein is CASRLGTVDEKLFF.

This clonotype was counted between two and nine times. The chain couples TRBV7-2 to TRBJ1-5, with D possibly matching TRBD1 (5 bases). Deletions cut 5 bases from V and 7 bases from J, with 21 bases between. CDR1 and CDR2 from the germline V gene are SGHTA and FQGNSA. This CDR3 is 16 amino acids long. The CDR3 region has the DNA TGTGCCAGCAGCGCAGGGCTTAGGGGTCTCGAACAGCCCCAGCATTTT. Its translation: CASSAGLRGLEQPQHF.

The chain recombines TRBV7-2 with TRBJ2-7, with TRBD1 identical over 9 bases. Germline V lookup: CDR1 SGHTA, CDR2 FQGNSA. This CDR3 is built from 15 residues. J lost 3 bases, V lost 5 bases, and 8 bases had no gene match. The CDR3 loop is CASSPRQGVNYEQYF. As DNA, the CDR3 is TGTGCCAGCAGCCCTAGACAGGGGGTTAACTACGAGCAGTACTTC.

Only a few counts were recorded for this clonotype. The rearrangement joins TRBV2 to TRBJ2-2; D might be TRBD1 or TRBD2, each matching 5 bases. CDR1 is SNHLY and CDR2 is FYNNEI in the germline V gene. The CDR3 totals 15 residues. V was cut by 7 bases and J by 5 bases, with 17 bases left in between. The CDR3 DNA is TGTGCCAGCACCGCCGGGGCCGCCGGTACCGGGGAGCTGTTTTTT. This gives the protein CASTAGAAGTGELFF.

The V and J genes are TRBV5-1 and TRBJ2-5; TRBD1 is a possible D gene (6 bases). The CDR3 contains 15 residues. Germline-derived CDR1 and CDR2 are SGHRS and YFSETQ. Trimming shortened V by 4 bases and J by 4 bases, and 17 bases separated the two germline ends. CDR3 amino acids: CASSQGHPGGETQYF. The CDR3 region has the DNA TGCGCCAGCAGCCAGGGACACCCGGGCGGAGAGACCCAGTACTTC.

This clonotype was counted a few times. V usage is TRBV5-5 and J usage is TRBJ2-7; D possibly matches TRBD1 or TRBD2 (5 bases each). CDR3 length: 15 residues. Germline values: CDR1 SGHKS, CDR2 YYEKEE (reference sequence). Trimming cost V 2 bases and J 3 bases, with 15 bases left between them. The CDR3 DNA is TGTGCCAGCAGCTTAGCAGGGACCCCCCTCTACGAGCAGTACTTC. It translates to CASSLAGTPLYEQYF.

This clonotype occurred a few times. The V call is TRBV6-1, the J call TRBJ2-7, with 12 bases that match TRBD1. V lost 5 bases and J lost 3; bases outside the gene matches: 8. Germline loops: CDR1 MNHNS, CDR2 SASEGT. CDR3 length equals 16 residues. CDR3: CASSTPGTGGFYEQYF. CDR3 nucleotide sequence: TGTGCCAGCAGTACGCCCGGGACAGGGGGCTTCTACGAGCAGTACTTC.